The 15 T cell receptor beta chains below were found in one sample sequenced in a study of OX40 agonist ivuxolimab in advanced cancers. The repertoire was sequenced with immunoSEQ multiplex PCR; TCRdb's copy has only in-frame clones and lacks some. Found here are tens of thousands of clones, about 81% of them singletons; the top ten hold 0.42%. The sample was CD4+ or CD8+ T cells sorted from blood, taken in a trial of the OX40 agonist ivuxolimab. The receptor source for this set is an adult with an advanced solid tumor such as melanoma, head and neck, liver or kidney cancer.

The chain employs TRBV30 and TRBJ1-5; 7 nucleotides agree with TRBD1. The V segment lost 2 bases and the J segment 0 bases; nucleotides outside the gene matches: 4. This CDR3 spans 15 amino acids. Germline-derived CDR1 and CDR2 are GTSNPN and SVGIG (reference sequence). In DNA, the CDR3 is TGTGCCTGGAGTCGTGACAGGGCTAGCAATCAGCCCCAGCATTTT. This encodes CAWSRDRASNQPQHF. Together with reference TRBV30 and TRBJ1-5, the CDR3 gives the full variable domain: SQTIHQWPATLVQPVGSPLSLECTVEGTSNPNLYWYRQAAGRGLQLLFYSVGIGQISSEVPQNLSASRPQDRQFILSSKKLLLSDSGFYLCAWSRDRASNQPQHFGDGTRLSIL.

This clone was seen only once. The J gene is TRBJ1-3, the V gene TRBV2; D is unresolved. Germline lookup yields CDR1 SNHLY and CDR2 FYNNEI. The ends were cut back, 5 bases at V and 0 bases at J, with 14 bases in the middle. The CDR3 runs to 16 residues. CDR3 region: CASSRGQTSSGNTIYF. For the CDR3, the DNA is TGTGCCAGCAGTAGAGGGCAGACCAGCTCTGGAAACACCATATATTTT.

V and J are TRBV28 and TRBJ2-7; no clear D gene. Trimming cost V 3 bases and J 6 bases, with 12 bases left between them. In germline, CDR1 is MDHEN, CDR2 SYDVKM. The CDR3 is 13 amino acids. Here the CDR3 DNA reads TGTGCCAGCAGTTTCCGCCTACGAACCGAGCAGTACGTC. This gives the protein CASSFRLRTEQYV.

V is TRBV12-5 and J is TRBJ2-3; 13 nucleotides agree with TRBD2. V lost 1 base and J lost 2; bases outside the gene matches: 3. The germline gives CDR1 LGHNT, CDR2 FRNRAP. This CDR3 contains 17 residues. CDR3 loop: CASGLGLAGGTTDTQYF. The DNA for the CDR3 is TGTGCTAGTGGTTTGGGACTAGCGGGGGGTACCACAGATACGCAGTATTTT. Looking up the rest from reference TRBV12-5 and TRBJ2-3 gives the full variable domain: DARVTQTPRHKVTEMGQEVTMRCQPILGHNTVFWYRQTMMQGLELLAYFRNRAPLDDSGMPKDRFSAEMPDATLATLKIQPSEPRDSAVYFCASGLGLAGGTTDTQYFGPGTRLTVL.

This chain joins TRBV18 and TRBJ1-3; 9 positions match TRBD1. There are 16 residues in the CDR3. Trimming cost V 4 bases and J 2 bases; bases outside gene matches: 6. The V gene's germline CDR1 is KGHSH and CDR2 LQKENI. The CDR3 DNA reads as TGTGCCAGCTCACGTACCGGGACAGGGACTGGAAACACCATATATTTT. Protein: CASSRTGTGTGNTIYF.

For the CDR3, the DNA is TGTGCCAGCAGCCCAAGTCTTCGGGGGGGAAACACCGGGGAGCTGTTTTTT. It specifies CASSPSLRGGNTGELFF. This chain connects TRBV11-2 to TRBJ2-2; 8 nucleotides align to TRBD2. The CDR3 contains 17 residues. Germline-derived CDR1 and CDR2 are SGHAT and FQNNGV. Losses at the gene ends were 5 bases for V and 2 bases for J; bases not matched to a gene: 10.

V gene TRBV7-9 combines with J gene TRBJ1-1; TRBD1 might be the D (5 bases). The germline V and J ends were trimmed by 3 bases and 6 bases, with 11 bases remaining between them. Germline CDR1 SEHNR, CDR2 FQNEAQ (reference sequence). The CDR3 spans 13 residues. CDR3 sequence reads: CASSFPGTPEAFF. The CDR3 DNA is TGTGCCAGCAGCTTCCCAGGGACGCCTGAAGCTTTCTTT.

The chain recombines TRBV5-4 with TRBJ1-1, with D unclear. The CDR3 runs to 14 residues. V was cut by 2 bases and J by 1 base, with 9 bases left in between. Looked up from germline, CDR1 is SGHNT and CDR2 is YYREEE (reference sequence). CDR3 in DNA: TGTGCCAGCAGCTTCGTTCACAAGAACACTGAAGCTTTCTTT. Translation gives CASSFVHKNTEAFF.

This clone was recorded a few times. The chain couples TRBV18 to TRBJ1-3; D not certain. Germline CDR1 reads KGHSH; CDR2 reads LQKENI. The CDR3 sequence is 18 residues long. V lost 2 bases and J lost 4, with 21 bases in between. CDR3 residues: CASSPGFGGLMIGNTIYF. The CDR3, as DNA: TGTGCCAGCTCACCAGGGTTTGGTGGACTGATGATAGGAAACACCATATATTTT.

The chain recombines TRBV11-2 with TRBJ2-5; D not certain. Germline CDR1 is SGHAT and CDR2 is FQNNGV. This CDR3 comprises 13 residues. The V end lost 5 bases, the J end lost 6 bases, and 13 bases lay between the germline ends. The CDR3, as DNA: TGTGCCAGCAGCGCGGAGCCCCTCAAGACCCAGTACTTC. Protein sequence: CASSAEPLKTQYF.

The chain uses TRBV6-6 and TRBJ1-5; D gene unclear. Trimming removed 6 bases at V and 0 bases at J, with 12 bases between. Germline-derived CDR1 and CDR2 are MNHNY and SVGAGI (reference sequence). This CDR3 comprises 15 residues. CDR3 nucleotide sequence: TGTGCCAGCAGACCGGACCCGACTAGCAATCAGCCCCAGCATTTT. The encoded protein is CASRPDPTSNQPQHF.

This chain's CDR3 is CASRLAASYEQYF. The CDR3 DNA is TGTGCCAGCAGACTAGCGGCCTCCTACGAGCAGTACTTC. This chain links TRBV28 with TRBJ2-7; TRBD2 matches at 8 bases. J was trimmed by 0 bases and V by 6 bases; bases with no gene match: 1. CDR1 is MDHEN, CDR2 SYDVKM, per germline. The CDR3 loop spans 13 amino acids.

The rearrangement joins TRBV7-2 to TRBJ1-1; D gene ambiguous. The V end was cut by 1 base, the J end by 0 bases, with 3 bases between. The CDR3 totals 13 residues. The germline gives CDR1 SGHTA, CDR2 FQGNSA. CDR3 sequence reads: CASSLDMNTEAFF. The CDR3 DNA reads as TGTGCCAGCAGCTTAGACATGAACACTGAAGCTTTCTTT.

The rearrangement joins TRBV2 to TRBJ1-4, with 8 bases lining up with TRBD1. Per the germline V gene, CDR1 is SNHLY and CDR2 is FYNNEI. Trimming cost V 5 bases and J 8 bases; bases outside gene matches: 7. This CDR3 is built from 14 residues. CDR3 in amino acids: CASSLDRVKEKLFF. The CDR3 DNA follows: TGTGCCAGCAGTTTGGACAGGGTGAAAGAAAAACTGTTTTTT.

This clone was observed once. The V and J genes are TRBV5-3 and TRBJ2-6; no clear D gene. TRBV5-3 is reported as an ORF; its role is uncertain. This CDR3 is 18 amino acids long. V was pared by 1 base and J by 4 bases, with 18 bases between. The CDR3 is CARSLKWCIQPGANVLTF. CDR3 in DNA: TGTGCCAGAAGCTTGAAGTGGTGTATACAGCCGGGGGCCAACGTCCTGACTTTC.